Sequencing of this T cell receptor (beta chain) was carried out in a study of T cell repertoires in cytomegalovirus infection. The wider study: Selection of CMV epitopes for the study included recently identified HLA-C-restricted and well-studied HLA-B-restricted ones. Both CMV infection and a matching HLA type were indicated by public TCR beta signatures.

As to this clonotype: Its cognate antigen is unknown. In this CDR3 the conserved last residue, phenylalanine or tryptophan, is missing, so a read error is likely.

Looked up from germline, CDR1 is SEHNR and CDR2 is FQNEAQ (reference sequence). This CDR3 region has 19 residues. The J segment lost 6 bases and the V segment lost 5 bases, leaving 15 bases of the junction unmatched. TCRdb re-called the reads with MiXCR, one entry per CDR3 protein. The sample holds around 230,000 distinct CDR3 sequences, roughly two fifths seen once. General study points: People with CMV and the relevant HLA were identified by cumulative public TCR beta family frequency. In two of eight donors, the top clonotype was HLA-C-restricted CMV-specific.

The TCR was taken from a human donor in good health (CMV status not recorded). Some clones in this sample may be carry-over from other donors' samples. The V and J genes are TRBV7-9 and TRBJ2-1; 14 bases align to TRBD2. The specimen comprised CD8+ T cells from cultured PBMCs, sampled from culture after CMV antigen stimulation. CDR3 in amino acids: CASSPLVAEGTSGSNEQFV. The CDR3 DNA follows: TGTGCCAGCAGCCCCCTCGTAGCAGAGGGGACTAGCGGGAGCAATGAGCAGTTCGTC.